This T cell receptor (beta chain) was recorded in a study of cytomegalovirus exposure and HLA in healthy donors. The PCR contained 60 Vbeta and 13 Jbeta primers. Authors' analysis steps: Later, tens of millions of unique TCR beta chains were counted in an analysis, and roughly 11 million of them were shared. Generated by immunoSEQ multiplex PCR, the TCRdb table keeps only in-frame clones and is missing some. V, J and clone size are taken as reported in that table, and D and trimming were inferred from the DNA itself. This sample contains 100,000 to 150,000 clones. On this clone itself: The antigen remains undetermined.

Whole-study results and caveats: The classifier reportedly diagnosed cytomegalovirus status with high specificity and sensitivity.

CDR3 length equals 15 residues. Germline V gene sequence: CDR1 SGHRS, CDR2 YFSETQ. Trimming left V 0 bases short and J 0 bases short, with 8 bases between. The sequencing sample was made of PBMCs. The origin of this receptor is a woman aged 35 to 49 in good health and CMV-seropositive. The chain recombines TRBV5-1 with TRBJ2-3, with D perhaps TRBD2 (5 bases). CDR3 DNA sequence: TGCGCCAGCAGCTTGGCCAAGCGGAGCACAGATACGCAGTATTTT. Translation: CASSLAKRSTDTQYF.